This T cell receptor (beta chain) was sequenced in a study of cytomegalovirus exposure and HLA in healthy donors. Looking at the study overall: For the roughly 400 genotyped donors, approximately 83% fell within the Caucasian-associated ancestry cluster.

With respect to this clone: Antigen: not known.

Whole-study results and caveats: Fewer N-insertions than the approximately 700-donor mean were reportedly shown by an Asian-associated ancestry cluster in a later analysis. In an earlier analysis, most TCR beta V segments were productive about 87% or about 30% of the time.

The junction had 13 bases not matched to a gene; V was cut back by 4 bases and J by 11 bases. The germline gives CDR1 SEHNR, CDR2 FQNEAQ (reference sequence). The CDR3 covers 15 residues. Primers: 60 Vbeta forward and 13 Jbeta reverse. Clones were sequenced by immunoSEQ multiplex PCR, and TCRdb holds only the in-frame ones, with some missing. The data contain roughly 60,000 clones, 75% to 80% of them singletons. What was sequenced was PBMCs. The rearrangement uses TRBV7-9 and TRBJ1-4; 7 bases line up with TRBD1. The receptor's source is a female donor in good health and CMV-seronegative. The DNA of the CDR3 is TGTGCCAGCAGCTCACCTACCGTGGACAGGATGAAACTGTTTTTT. This translates into CASSSPTVDRMKLFF. The full variable domain, in which reference TRBV7-9 and TRBJ1-4 provide the parts outside the CDR3, is DTGVSQNPRHKITKRGQNVTFRCDPISEHNRLYWYRQTLGQGPEFLTYFQNEAQLEKSRLLSDRFSAERPKGSFSTLEIQRTEQGDSAMYLCASSSPTVDRMKLFFGSGTQLSVL.